This passage covers 18 T cell receptor beta chains from one sample sequenced in a study of long-term antiretroviral therapy in people with HIV. The libraries were made with immunoSEQ v3.0 at survey level. The table came from immunoSEQ multiplex PCR; TCRdb's copy has only in-frame clones and leaves some out. Of over 30,000 clones listed, roughly 77% are singletons. The source was unsorted PBMCs, collected 1.9 years after starting antiretroviral therapy. The receptors shown here come from a man between 18 and 29 years old with HIV.

This chain uses TRBV6-6 with TRBJ1-5, with D tentatively TRBD1 (5 bases). V was shortened by 5 bases and J by 2 bases, with 13 bases between the two germline ends. Germline-derived CDR1 and CDR2 are MNHNY and SVGAGI (reference sequence). The CDR3 length is 15 residues. The CDR3 DNA is TGTGCCAGCAGTCTCCGCCGGGACGGCAATCAGCCCCAGCATTTT. This sequence encodes CASSLRRDGNQPQHF.

This chain links TRBV29-1 with TRBJ2-1, with 9 bases identical to TRBD2. CDR3 size: 12 residues. V lost 8 bases, J lost 8 bases, and 7 bases stayed unmatched. From germline, CDR1 is SQVTM and CDR2 ANQGSEA. CDR3: CSLMTSGDEQFF. The CDR3 DNA is TGCAGCCTGATGACTAGCGGCGATGAGCAGTTCTTC.

This clone has only one observation. CDR3 bases: TGTGCCAGCAGTCTCGGGACGGGGCTCCAAGAGACCCAGTACTTC. It specifies CASSLGTGLQETQYF. This sequence joins TRBV28 and TRBJ2-5; either TRBD1 or TRBD2 may fit D (5 bases each). From germline, CDR1 is MDHEN and CDR2 SYDVKM. The V end lost 5 bases, the J end lost 1 base, and 14 bases lay between the germline ends. CDR3 length: 15 amino acids.

This clone was seen just once. V and J are TRBV5-5 and TRBJ2-5, with TRBD1 matching 7 bases. The CDR3 runs 16 residues. After removal of 4 bases from V and 5 bases from J, the junction contained 14 bases not matched to a gene. Germline values: CDR1 SGHKS, CDR2 YYEKEE (reference sequence). The DNA for the CDR3 is TGTGCCAGCAGCGACTGGACAGGTTTCAGGCAGGAGACCCAGTACTTC. It translates to CASSDWTGFRQETQYF.

J is TRBJ2-2 and V is TRBV25-1; 9 bases align to TRBD2. There are 14 residues in the CDR3. Germline CDR1 MGHDK, CDR2 SYGVNS. With V trimmed by 4 bases and J by 3 bases, 0 bases remained unmatched. CDR3 in DNA: TGTGCCAGCAGTGGGACTAGCGACACCGGGGAGCTGTTTTTT. Amino acids: CASSGTSDTGELFF.

V and J are TRBV5-6 and TRBJ1-1, with D maybe TRBD1 (5 bases). Germline CDR1 and CDR2: SGHDT and YYEEEE. Trimming took 2 bases from V and 8 from J, leaving 10 bases between them. The CDR3 consists of 12 residues. The CDR3 reads CASSFSGAEAFF. CDR3 DNA sequence: TGTGCCAGCAGCTTCTCCGGGGCCGAAGCTTTCTTT.

CDR3 sequence: CASSPRQLPNTEAFF. Written as DNA, the CDR3 is TGTGCCAGCAGCCCGCGACAATTACCGAACACTGAAGCTTTCTTT. The rearrangement uses TRBV7-9 and TRBJ1-1; D is uncertain. Germline V gives CDR1 SEHNR, CDR2 FQNEAQ (reference sequence). This CDR3 comprises 15 residues. V lost 5 bases, J lost 1 base, and 14 bases lay in between.

This chain connects TRBV6-1 to TRBJ1-2, with no clear D. V shed 4 bases and J shed 3 bases, with 9 bases lying between them. Germline V lookup: CDR1 MNHNS, CDR2 SASEGT. CDR3 length: 13 residues. In nucleotides, the CDR3 is TGTGCCAGCAGTGTTCTGACCGACTATGGCTACACCTTC. It specifies CASSVLTDYGYTF.

The CDR3, as DNA: TGTGCCAGCACCTCGGGACAGGTCCTAGGCTACACCTTC. It codes for CASTSGQVLGYTF. The V gene is TRBV7-9, the J gene TRBJ1-2, with TRBD1 matching 8 bases. The length of the CDR3 is 13 residues. Germline trimming cut 7 bases from V and 8 bases from J; bases unmatched to any gene: 9. Germline CDR1 reads SEHNR; CDR2 reads FQNEAQ (reference sequence).

For this clone: One end of the junction varies from germline; a read error may be responsible. The V call is TRBV5-6, the J call TRBJ1-3; 7 bases fit TRBD1. Germline lookup yields CDR1 SGHDT and CDR2 YYEEEE. The CDR3 has 19 amino acids. The DNA for the CDR3 is TGTGCCAGCAGCCTCGCTGGACAGGTATCACTCCCTTCTGGGAACACCATATATTTT. The encoded protein is CASSLAGQVSLPSGNTIYF. Combining the CDR3 with reference TRBV5-6 and TRBJ1-3 gives the whole variable domain DAGVTQSPTHLIKTRGQQVTLRCSPKSGHDTVSWYQQALGQGPQFIFQYYEEEERQRGNFPDRFSGHQFPNYSSELNVNALLLGDSALYLCASSLAGQVSLPSGNTIYFGEGSWLTVV.

The chain joins TRBV19 to TRBJ2-5; 8 bases match TRBD2. Germline V gene data show CDR1 as LNHDA and CDR2 as SQIVND (reference sequence). V was clipped by 3 bases and J by 5 bases; unmatched bases: 11. The CDR3 is made up of 16 amino acids. CDR3 protein: CASSIRGGTSGETQYF. The DNA of the CDR3 is TGTGCCAGTAGTATCCGGGGGGGGACCAGTGGTGAGACCCAGTACTTC.

The chain combines TRBV6-6 with TRBJ2-1; D unclear. The CDR3 consists of 13 residues. The germline CDR1 and CDR2 sequences are MNHNY and SVGAGI (reference sequence). The V and J ends lost 0 bases and 7 bases respectively, with 7 bases between them. The CDR3 reads CASSYSSQNEQFF. Written as DNA, the CDR3 is TGTGCCAGCAGTTACTCGTCACAAAATGAGCAGTTCTTC.

For this clone: Compared with germline, one end of the junction differs, possibly owing to a read error. V gene TRBV2 combines with J gene TRBJ2-1; the D gene is possibly TRBD2 (6 bases). The CDR3 is 13 residues long. The germline V gene has CDR1 SNHLY and CDR2 FYNNEI. CDR3 sequence (DNA): TGTGCCGGCAGGGCGGGACTTGTAAATGAGCAGTTCTTC. Encoded protein: CAGRAGLVNEQFF. Full variable domain (remainder filled in from reference TRBV2 and TRBJ2-1): EPEVTQTPSHQVTQMGQEVILRCVPISNHLYFYWYRQILGQKVEFLVSFYNNEISEKSEIFDDQFSVERPDGSNFTLKIRSTKLEDSAMYFCAGRAGLVNEQFFGPGTRLTVL.

The J gene is TRBJ2-7, the V gene TRBV28; 9 bases are a match to TRBD1. Per the germline V gene, CDR1 is MDHEN and CDR2 is SYDVKM. Germline trimming cut 11 bases from V and 5 bases from J; bases unmatched to any gene: 10. The CDR3 has 13 amino acids. The DNA of the CDR3 is TGTGCCGCGTCGGGGGACAGGGCCCACGAGCAGTACTTC. Protein: CAASGDRAHEQYF.

The V gene is TRBV9, the J gene TRBJ1-4; TRBD1 matches at 7 bases. V gave up 2 bases and J gave up 5 bases; unmatched junction bases: 6. The CDR3 is 15 amino acids. CDR1 and CDR2 (germline): SGDLS, YYNGEE. CDR3 coding DNA: TGTGCCAGCAGCGTGGGGGGACAGCTAAATGAAAAACTGTTTTTT. Translating gives CASSVGGQLNEKLFF.

The chain recombines TRBV2 with TRBJ2-3; D gene uncertain. Germline loops: CDR1 SNHLY, CDR2 FYNNEI. Trimming left V 4 bases short and J 6 bases short, with 20 bases between. The CDR3 length is 16 residues. The CDR3 DNA is TGTGCCAGCAGTGCGAGTGTGTTTCAATTGGCGGATACGCAGTATTTT. Amino acid sequence: CASSASVFQLADTQYF.

The chain carries TRBV6-6 and TRBJ2-7; D not resolved. There are 13 residues in the CDR3. Trimming took off 5 bases at V and 3 bases at J, with 11 bases between the two ends. CDR1 MNHNY and CDR2 SVGAGI come from the germline V gene (reference sequence). The CDR3 bases are TGTGCCAGCAGTCGAGCTACGGGCTACGAGCAGTACTTC. The encoded protein is CASSRATGYEQYF.

The chain has TRBV2 and TRBJ2-5; possible D gene TRBD2, 6 bases. Between the trimmed V and J ends, which lost 0 bases and 1 base, there was a span of 15 bases. The CDR3 runs 17 residues. The germline V gene has CDR1 SNHLY and CDR2 FYNNEI. Here the CDR3 reads CASSEALQRVGQETQYF. CDR3 DNA: TGTGCCAGCAGTGAAGCGCTCCAGCGGGTGGGCCAAGAGACCCAGTACTTC.